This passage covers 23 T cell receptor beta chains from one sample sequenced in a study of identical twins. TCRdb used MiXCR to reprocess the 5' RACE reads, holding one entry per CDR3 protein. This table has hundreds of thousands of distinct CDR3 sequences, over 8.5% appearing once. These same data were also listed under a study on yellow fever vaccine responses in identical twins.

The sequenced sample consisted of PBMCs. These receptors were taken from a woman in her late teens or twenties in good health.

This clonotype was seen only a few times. The CDR3: CASSQLGDLIPNTGELFF. CDR3 DNA: TGCGCCAGCAGCCAGTTGGGGGACCTGATCCCAAACACCGGGGAGCTGTTTTTT. The chain carries TRBV4-1 and TRBJ2-2; D may match TRBD1 or TRBD2 (5 bases each). Germline-derived CDR1 and CDR2 are MGHRA and YSYEKL. The CDR3 is 18 residues long. Trimming took 3 bases from V and 2 from J, leaving 19 bases between them.

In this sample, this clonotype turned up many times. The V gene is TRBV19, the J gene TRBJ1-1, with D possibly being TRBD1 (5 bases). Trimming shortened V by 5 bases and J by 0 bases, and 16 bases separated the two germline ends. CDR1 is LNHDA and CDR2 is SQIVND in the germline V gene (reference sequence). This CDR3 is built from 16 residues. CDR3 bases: TGTGCCAGTAGTCGCCTACCACAGGTCATGAACACTGAAGCTTTCTTT. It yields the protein CASSRLPQVMNTEAFF.

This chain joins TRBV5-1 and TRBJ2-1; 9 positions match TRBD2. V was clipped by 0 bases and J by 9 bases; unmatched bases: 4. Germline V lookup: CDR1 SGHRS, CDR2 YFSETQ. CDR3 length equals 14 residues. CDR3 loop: CASSLGGGAIEQFF. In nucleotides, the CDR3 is TGCGCCAGCAGCTTGGGCGGGGGGGCTATTGAGCAGTTCTTC.

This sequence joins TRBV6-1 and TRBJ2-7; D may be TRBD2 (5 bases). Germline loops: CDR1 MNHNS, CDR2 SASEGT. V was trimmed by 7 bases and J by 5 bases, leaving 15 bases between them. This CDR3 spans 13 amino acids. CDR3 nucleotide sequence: TGTGCCAGCAATAGGAGGCAGGACCACGAGCAGTACTTC. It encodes CASNRRQDHEQYF.

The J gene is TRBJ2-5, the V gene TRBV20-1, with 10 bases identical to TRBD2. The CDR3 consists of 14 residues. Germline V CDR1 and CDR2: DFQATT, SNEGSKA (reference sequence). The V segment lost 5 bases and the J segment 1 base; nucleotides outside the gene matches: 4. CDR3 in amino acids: CSALTSGSQETQYF. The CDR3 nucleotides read TGCAGTGCTTTGACTAGCGGGTCCCAAGAGACCCAGTACTTC.

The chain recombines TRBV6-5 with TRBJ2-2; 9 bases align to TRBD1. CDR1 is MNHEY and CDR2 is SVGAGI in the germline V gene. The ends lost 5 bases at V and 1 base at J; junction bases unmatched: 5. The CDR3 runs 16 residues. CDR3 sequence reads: CASSPEGQGNTGELFF. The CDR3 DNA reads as TGTGCCAGCAGTCCCGAGGGACAGGGGAACACCGGGGAGCTGTTTTTT.

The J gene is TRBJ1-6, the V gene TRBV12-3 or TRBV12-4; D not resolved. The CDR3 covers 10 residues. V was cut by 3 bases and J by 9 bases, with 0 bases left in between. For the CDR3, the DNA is TGTGCCAGCAGTTTTTCACCCCTCCACTTT. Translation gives CASSFSPLHF.

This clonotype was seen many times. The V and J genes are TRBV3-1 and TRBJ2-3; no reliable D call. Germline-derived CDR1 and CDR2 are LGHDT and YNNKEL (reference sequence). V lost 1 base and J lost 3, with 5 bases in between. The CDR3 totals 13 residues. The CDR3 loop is CASSQGWTDTQYF. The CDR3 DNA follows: TGTGCCAGCAGCCAAGGATGGACAGATACGCAGTATTTT.

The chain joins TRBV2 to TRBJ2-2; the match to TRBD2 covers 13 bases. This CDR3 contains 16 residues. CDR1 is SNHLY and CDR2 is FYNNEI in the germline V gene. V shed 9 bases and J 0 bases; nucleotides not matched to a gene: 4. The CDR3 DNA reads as TGTGCCAGTCGGACTAGCGGGGGAGCGAACACCGGGGAGCTGTTTTTT. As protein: CASRTSGGANTGELFF.

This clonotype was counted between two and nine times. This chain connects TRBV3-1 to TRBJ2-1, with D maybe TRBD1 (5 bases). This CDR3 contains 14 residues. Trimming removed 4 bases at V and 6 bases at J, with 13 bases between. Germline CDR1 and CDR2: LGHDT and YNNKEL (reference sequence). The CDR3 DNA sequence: TGTGCCAGCAGCCGCGTGGCTAGGGGCAATGAGCAGTTCTTC. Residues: CASSRVARGNEQFF.

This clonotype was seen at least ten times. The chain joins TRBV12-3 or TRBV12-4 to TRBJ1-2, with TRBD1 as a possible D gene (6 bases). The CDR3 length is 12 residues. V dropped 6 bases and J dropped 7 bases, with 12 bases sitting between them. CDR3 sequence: CASRTDRGGYTF. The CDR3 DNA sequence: TGTGCCAGCAGGACGGACAGAGGTGGCTACACCTTC.

The CDR3 region has the DNA TGTGCCAGCAGTTCTCCGGCAGGGGAAGTCAATGAGCAGTTCTTC. This gives the protein CASSSPAGEVNEQFF. The rearrangement links TRBV28 to TRBJ2-1; TRBD1 is a possible D gene (6 bases). The V end lost 4 bases, the J end lost 6 bases, and 16 bases lay between the germline ends. The CDR3 is 15 residues long. Germline-derived CDR1 and CDR2 are MDHEN and SYDVKM.

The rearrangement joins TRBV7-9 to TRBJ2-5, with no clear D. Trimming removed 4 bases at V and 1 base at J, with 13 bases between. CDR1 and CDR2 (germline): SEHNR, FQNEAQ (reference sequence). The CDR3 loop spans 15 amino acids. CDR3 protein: CASSSRLFAQETQYF. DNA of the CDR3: TGTGCCAGCAGCTCCCGGCTTTTCGCCCAAGAGACCCAGTACTTC.

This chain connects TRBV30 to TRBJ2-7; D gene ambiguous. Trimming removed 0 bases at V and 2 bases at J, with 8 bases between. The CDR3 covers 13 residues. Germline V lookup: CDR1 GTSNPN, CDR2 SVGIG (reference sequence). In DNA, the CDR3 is TGTGCCTGGAGTGTTGGTGGTCCCTACGAGCAGTACTTC. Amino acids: CAWSVGGPYEQYF.

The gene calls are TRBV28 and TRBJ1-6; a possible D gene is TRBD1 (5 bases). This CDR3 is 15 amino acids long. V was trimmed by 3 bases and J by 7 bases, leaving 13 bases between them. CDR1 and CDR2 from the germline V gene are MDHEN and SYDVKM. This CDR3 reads CASSLGRQSNSPLHF. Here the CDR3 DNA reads TGTGCCAGCAGTTTGGGACGGCAGTCAAATTCACCCCTCCACTTT.

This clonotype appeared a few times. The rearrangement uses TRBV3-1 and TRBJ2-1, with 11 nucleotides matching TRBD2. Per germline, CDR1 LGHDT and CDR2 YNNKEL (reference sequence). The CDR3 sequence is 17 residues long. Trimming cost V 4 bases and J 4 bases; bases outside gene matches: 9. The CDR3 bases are TGTGCCAGCAGCCCACAGATGACTAGCGGGAAATACAATGAGCAGTTCTTC. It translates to CASSPQMTSGKYNEQFF.

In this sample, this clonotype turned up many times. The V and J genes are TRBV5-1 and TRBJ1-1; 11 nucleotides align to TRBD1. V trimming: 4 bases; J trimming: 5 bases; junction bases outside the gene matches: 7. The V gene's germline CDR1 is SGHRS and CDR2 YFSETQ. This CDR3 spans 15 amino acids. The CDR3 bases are TGCGCCAGCAGCCAGGACAGGGGGCGAAGTACTGAAGCTTTCTTT. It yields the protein CASSQDRGRSTEAFF.

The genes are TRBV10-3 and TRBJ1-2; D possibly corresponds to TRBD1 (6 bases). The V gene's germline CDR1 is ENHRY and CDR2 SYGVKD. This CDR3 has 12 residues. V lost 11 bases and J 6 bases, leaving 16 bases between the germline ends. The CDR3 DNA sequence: TGTGCCTCCTCGGGGGGGGCTAATGGCTACACCTTC. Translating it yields CASSGGANGYTF.

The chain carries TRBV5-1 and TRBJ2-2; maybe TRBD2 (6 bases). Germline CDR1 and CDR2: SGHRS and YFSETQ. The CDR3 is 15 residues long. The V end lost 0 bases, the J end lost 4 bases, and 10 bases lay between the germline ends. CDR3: CASSLELASTGELFF. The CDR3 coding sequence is TGCGCCAGCAGCTTGGAGCTAGCGAGCACCGGGGAGCTGTTTTTT.

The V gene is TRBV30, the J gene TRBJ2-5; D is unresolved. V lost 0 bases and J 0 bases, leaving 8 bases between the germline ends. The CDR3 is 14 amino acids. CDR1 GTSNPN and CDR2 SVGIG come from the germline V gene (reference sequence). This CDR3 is CAWSVGSNQETQYF. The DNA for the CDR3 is TGTGCCTGGAGTGTAGGGTCAAACCAAGAGACCCAGTACTTC.

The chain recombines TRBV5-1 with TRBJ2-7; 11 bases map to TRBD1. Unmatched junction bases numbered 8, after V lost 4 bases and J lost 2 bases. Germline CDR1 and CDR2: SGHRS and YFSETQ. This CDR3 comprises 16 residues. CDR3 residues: CASSPQKGQGAYEQYF. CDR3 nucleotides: TGCGCCAGCAGCCCCCAGAAGGGACAGGGGGCCTACGAGCAGTACTTC. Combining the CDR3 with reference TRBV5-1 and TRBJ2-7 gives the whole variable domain KAGVTQTPRYLIKTRGQQVTLSCSPISGHRSVSWYQQTPGQGLQFLFEYFSETQRNKGNFPGRFSGRQFSNSRSEMNVSTLELGDSALYLCASSPQKGQGAYEQYFGPGTRLTVT.

The CDR3 DNA reads as TGTGCCAGCAGTTACTCCGGCCTTACCGGAAACACCATATATTTT. Encoded protein: CASSYSGLTGNTIYF. The chain carries TRBV6-5 and TRBJ1-3; D is undetermined. The CDR3 totals 15 residues. V gave up 0 bases and J gave up 4 bases, with 10 bases separating them. The germline V gene has CDR1 MNHEY and CDR2 SVGAGI.

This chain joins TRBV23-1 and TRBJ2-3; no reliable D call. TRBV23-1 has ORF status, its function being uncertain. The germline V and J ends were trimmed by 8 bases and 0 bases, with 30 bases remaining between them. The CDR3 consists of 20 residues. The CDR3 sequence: CASDLYPNTDTEPSTDTQYF. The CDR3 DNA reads TGCGCCAGCGACCTTTACCCGAATACTGACACGGAACCGAGCACAGATACGCAGTATTTT.